Sequencing of this T cell receptor (beta chain) was carried out in a study of blood T cell repertoires in COVID-19. Turning to the study itself: The United States, Italy and Spain were the sources of the acute and convalescent COVID-19 samples. Sources were T cells, B-cell-depleted T cells, or PBMCs; the material itself was cDNA or gDNA.

In the authors' workflow: Amplified reference gene primers provided the basis for estimating nucleated cell counts. Method: immunoSEQ multiplex PCR; TCRdb's copy keeps in-frame clones and lacks some. The DNA was the basis for D and trimming; V, J and clone size are from that table. The repertoire holds about 210,000 clones, about 85% seen once, with about 4.9% in the top ten. This clone appeared once. Trimming left V 3 bases short and J 3 bases short, with 10 bases between. The germline gives CDR1 KGHSH, CDR2 LQKENI. The CDR3 covers 14 residues. This receptor was obtained from a woman over 75 with acute or convalescent COVID-19. The sequenced sample consisted of peripheral blood. The rearrangement links TRBV18 to TRBJ2-3; no clear D gene. CDR3 coding DNA: TGTGCCAGCTCACCGATCGGTGAGACAGATACGCAGTATTTT. Encoded protein: CASSPIGETDTQYF.